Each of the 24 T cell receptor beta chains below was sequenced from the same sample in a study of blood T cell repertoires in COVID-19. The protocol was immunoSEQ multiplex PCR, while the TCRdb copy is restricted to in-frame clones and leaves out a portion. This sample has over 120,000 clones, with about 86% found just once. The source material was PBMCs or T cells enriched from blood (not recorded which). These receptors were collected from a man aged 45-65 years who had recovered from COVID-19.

In DNA form, the CDR3 reads TGCGCCAGCAGCCAAGAGGGCAGGGGTCCACTCCACAATGAGCAGTTCTTC. Its protein is CASSQEGRGPLHNEQFF. This chain joins TRBV4-1 and TRBJ2-1; the D gene is possibly TRBD1 (6 bases). Trimming took 0 bases from V and 5 from J, leaving 17 bases between them. There are 17 residues in the CDR3. From germline, CDR1 is MGHRA and CDR2 YSYEKL.

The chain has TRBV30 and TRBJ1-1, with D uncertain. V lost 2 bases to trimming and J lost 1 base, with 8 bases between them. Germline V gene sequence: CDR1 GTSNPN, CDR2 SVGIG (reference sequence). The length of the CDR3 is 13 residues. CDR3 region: CAWSILWNTEAFF. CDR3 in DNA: TGTGCCTGGAGTATCTTATGGAACACTGAAGCTTTCTTT.

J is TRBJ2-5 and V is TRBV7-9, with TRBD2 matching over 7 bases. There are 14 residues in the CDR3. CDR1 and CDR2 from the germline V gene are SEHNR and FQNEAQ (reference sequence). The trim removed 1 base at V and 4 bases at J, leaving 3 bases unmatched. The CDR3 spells CASSLVTSRETQYF. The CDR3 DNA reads TGTGCCAGCAGCTTAGTGACTAGCCGAGAGACCCAGTACTTC. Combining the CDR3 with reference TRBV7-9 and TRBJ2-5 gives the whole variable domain DTGVSQNPRHKITKRGQNVTFRCDPISEHNRLYWYRQTLGQGPEFLTYFQNEAQLEKSRLLSDRFSAERPKGSFSTLEIQRTEQGDSAMYLCASSLVTSRETQYFGPGTRLLVL.

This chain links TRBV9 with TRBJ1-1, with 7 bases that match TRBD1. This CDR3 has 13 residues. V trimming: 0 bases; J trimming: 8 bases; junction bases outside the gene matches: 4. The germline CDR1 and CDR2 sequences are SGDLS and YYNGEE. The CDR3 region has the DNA TGTGCCAGCAGCGTAGCTACGACAGGGGAAGCTTTCTTT. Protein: CASSVATTGEAFF.

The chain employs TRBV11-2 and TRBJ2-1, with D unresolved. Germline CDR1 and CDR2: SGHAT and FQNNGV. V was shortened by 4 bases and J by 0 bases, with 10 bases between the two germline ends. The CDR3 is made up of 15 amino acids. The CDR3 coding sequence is TGTGCCAGCAGCTCCCGCCGGGTCTCCTACAATGAGCAGTTCTTC. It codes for CASSSRRVSYNEQFF.

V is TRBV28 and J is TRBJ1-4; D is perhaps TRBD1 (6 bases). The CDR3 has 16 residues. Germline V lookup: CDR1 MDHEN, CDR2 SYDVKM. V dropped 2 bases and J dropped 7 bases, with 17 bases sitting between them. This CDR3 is CASSLEPGAVGEKLFF. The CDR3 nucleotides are TGTGCCAGCAGTTTAGAGCCAGGGGCGGTGGGTGAAAAACTGTTTTTT. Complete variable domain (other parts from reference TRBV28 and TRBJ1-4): DVKVTQSSRYLVKRTGEKVFLECVQDMDHENMFWYRQDPGLGLRLIYFSYDVKMKEKGDIPEGYSVSREKKERFSLILESASTNQTSMYLCASSLEPGAVGEKLFFGSGTQLSVL.

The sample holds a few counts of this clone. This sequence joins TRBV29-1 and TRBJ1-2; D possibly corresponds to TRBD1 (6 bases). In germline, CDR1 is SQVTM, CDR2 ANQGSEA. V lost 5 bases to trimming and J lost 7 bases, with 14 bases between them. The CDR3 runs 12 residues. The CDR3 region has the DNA TGCAGCGTTCCGACAGGACCCCTTGGCTACACCTTC. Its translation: CSVPTGPLGYTF.

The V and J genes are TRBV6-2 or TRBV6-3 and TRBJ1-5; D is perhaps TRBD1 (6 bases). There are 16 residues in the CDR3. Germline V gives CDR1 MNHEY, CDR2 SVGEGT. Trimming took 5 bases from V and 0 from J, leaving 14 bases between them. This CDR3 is CASSHGQFISNQPQHF. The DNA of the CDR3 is TGTGCCAGCAGTCACGGACAGTTTATTAGCAATCAGCCCCAGCATTTT.

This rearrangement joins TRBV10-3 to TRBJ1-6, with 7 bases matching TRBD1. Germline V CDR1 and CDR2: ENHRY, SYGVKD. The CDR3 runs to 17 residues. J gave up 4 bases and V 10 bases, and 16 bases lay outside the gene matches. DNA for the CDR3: TGTGCCACTAGGAGACAGGGCAAGGGGATATATAATTCACCCCTCCACTTT. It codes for CATRRQGKGIYNSPLHF.

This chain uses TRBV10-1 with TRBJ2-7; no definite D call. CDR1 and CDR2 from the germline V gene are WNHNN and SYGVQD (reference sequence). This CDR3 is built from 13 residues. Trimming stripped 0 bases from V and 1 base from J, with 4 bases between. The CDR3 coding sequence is TGCGCCAGCAGTGAGTCCACTTCCTACGAGCAGTACTTC. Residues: CASSESTSYEQYF.

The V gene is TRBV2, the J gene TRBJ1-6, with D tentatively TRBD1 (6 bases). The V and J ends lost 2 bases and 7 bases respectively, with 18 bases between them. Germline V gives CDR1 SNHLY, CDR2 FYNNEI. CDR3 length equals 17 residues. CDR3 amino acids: CASSENTGFDMNSPLHF. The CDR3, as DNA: TGTGCCAGCAGTGAAAATACAGGGTTCGATATGAATTCACCCCTCCACTTT.

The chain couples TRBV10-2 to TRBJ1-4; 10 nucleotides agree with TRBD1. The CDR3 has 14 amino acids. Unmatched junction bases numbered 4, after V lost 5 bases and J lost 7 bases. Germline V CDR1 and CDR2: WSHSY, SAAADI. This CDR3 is CASSYGTGVEKLFF. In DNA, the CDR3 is TGCGCCAGCAGTTACGGGACAGGGGTTGAAAAACTGTTTTTT.

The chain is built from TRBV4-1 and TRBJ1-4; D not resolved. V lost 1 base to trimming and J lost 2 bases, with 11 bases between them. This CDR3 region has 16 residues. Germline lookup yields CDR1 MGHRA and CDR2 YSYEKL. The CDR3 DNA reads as TGCGCCAGCAGCCAAGTTTGGCAGCGGACTAATGAAAAACTGTTTTTT. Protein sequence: CASSQVWQRTNEKLFF.

CDR3 bases: TGTGCCAGCACCATCAACCCGACAGGCGACTACGAGCAGTACTTC. Protein product: CASTINPTGDYEQYF. V and J are TRBV3-1 (or the pseudogene TRBV3-2) and TRBJ2-7; D perhaps matches TRBD1 (6 bases). The CDR3 totals 15 residues. Germline CDR1 reads LGHDT; CDR2 reads YNNKEL (reference sequence). Trimming removed 7 bases from V and 3 bases from J, with 19 bases in between.

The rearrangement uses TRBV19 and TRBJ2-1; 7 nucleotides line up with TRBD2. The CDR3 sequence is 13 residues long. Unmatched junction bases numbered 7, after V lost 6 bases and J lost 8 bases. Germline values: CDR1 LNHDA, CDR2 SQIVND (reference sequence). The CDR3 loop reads CASSRGVGDEQFF. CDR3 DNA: TGTGCCAGTAGCCGGGGGGTAGGCGATGAGCAGTTCTTC. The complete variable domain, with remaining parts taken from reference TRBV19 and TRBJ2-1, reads DGGITQSPKYLFRKEGQNVTLSCEQNLNHDAMYWYRQDPGQGLRLIYYSQIVNDFQKGDIAEGYSVSREKKESFPLTVTSAQKNPTAFYLCASSRGVGDEQFFGPGTRLTVL.

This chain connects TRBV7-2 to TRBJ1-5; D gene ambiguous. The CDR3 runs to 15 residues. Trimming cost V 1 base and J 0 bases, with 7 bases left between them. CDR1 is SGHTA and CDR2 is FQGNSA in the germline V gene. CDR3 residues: CASSLVPSSNQPQHF. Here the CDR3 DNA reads TGTGCCAGCAGCTTAGTTCCCAGTAGCAATCAGCCCCAGCATTTT.

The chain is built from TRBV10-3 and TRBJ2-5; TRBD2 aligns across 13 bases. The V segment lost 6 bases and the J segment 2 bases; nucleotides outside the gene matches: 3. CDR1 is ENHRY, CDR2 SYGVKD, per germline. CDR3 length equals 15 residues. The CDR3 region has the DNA TGTGCCATCAGGGGGACTAGCGGGGCTCAAGAGACCCAGTACTTC. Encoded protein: CAIRGTSGAQETQYF.

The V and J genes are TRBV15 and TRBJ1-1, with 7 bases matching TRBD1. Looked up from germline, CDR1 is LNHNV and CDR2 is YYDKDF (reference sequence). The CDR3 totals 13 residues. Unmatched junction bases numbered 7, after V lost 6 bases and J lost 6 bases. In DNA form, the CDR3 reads TGTGCCACCAGTGAGACAGGGAGCGCTGAAGCTTTCTTT. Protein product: CATSETGSAEAFF.

The CDR3 sequence is CATSRDRGLDSPLHF. The CDR3 region has the DNA TGTGCCACCAGCAGAGATCGGGGTTTAGATTCACCCCTCCACTTT. This chain connects TRBV15 to TRBJ1-6, with no clear D. The CDR3 covers 15 residues. The V end was cut by 0 bases, the J end by 8 bases, with 11 bases between. In germline, CDR1 is LNHNV, CDR2 YYDKDF (reference sequence). Filled out from reference TRBV15 and TRBJ1-6, the complete variable domain reads DAMVIQNPRYQVTQFGKPVTLSCSQTLNHNVMYWYQQKSSQAPKLLFHYYDKDFNNEADTPDNFQSRRPNTSFCFLDIRSPGLGDTAMYLCATSRDRGLDSPLHFGNGTRLTVT.

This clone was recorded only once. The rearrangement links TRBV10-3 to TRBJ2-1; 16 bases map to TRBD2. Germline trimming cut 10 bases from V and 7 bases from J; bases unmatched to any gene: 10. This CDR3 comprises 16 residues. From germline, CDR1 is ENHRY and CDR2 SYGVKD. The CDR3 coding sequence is TGTGCCACCGGGACTAGCGGGGGGGGCCTCGATAATGAGCAGTTCTTC. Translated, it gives CATGTSGGGLDNEQFF.

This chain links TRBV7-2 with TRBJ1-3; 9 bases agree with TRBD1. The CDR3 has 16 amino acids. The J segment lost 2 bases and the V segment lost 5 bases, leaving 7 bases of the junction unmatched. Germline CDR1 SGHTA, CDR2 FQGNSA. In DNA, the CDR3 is TGTGCCAGCAGCGTATTTGGGACAGGGACTGGAAACACCATATATTTT. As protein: CASSVFGTGTGNTIYF.

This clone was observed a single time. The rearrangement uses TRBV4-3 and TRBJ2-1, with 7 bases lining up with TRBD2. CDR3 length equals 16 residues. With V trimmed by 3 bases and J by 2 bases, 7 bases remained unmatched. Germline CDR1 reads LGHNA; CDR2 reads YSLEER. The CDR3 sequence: CASSHSGANTYNEQFF. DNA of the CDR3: TGCGCCAGCAGCCACAGCGGGGCAAATACCTACAATGAGCAGTTCTTC.

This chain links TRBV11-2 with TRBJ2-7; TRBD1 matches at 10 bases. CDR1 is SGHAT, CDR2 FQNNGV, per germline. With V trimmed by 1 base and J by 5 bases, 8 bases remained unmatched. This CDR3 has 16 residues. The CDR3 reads CASSLGGTGVKDEQYF. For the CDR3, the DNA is TGTGCCAGCAGCTTAGGAGGGACAGGGGTTAAGGACGAGCAGTACTTC.

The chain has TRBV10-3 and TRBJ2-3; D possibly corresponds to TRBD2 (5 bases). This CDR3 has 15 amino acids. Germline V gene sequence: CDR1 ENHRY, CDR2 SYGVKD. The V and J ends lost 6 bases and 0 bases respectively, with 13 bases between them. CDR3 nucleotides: TGTGCCATCAGGCGGACTTACTCTAGCACAGATACGCAGTATTTT. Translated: CAIRRTYSSTDTQYF.